Below are 13 T cell receptor beta chains sequenced from a single sample in a study of OX40 agonist ivuxolimab in advanced cancers. The library was built by means of the immunoSEQ multiplex PCR assay. TCRdb holds this immuneACCESS table with in-frame rearrangements only. Some clones are missing; in checked studies, unresolved V genes explain under half, and the rest has no known cause. For this sample there are 13,000 to 15,000 clones; 70% to 85% appear just once. The ten biggest clones cover about 32% of the sample. The sequencing used CD4+ or CD8+ T cells sorted from blood, collected in a trial of the OX40 agonist ivuxolimab. The origin of the receptors is an adult with an advanced solid tumor such as melanoma, head and neck, liver or kidney cancer.

The rearrangement uses TRBV18 and TRBJ2-7, with 8 bases fitting TRBD1. CDR1 is KGHSH, CDR2 LQKENI, per germline. The V segment lost 3 bases and the J segment 0 bases; nucleotides outside the gene matches: 4. The CDR3 extends over 15 amino acids. CDR3 bases: TGTGCCAGCTCACCGAGCGGACAGGGCTCCTACGAGCAGTACTTC. Translated, it gives CASSPSGQGSYEQYF. The full variable domain, rest sourced from reference TRBV18 and TRBJ2-7, is NAGVMQNPRHLVRRRGQEARLRCSPMKGHSHVYWYRQLPEEGLKFMVYLQKENIIDESGMPKERFSAEFPKEGPSILRIQQVVRGDSAAYFCASSPSGQGSYEQYFGPGTRLTVT.

This clone was detected a few times. The chain employs TRBV29-1 and TRBJ2-1; D not resolved. CDR1 is SQVTM and CDR2 is ANQGSEA in the germline V gene. CDR3 length equals 10 residues. Trimming removed 3 bases from V and 10 bases from J, with 7 bases in between. CDR3 protein: CSVDLLEQFF. The CDR3 DNA follows: TGCAGCGTTGACTTGTTAGAGCAGTTCTTC.

DNA of the CDR3: TGTGCCAGCATCAACCCGACAGGGGGCAAAGGGAACACTGAAGCTTTCTTT. Translated, it gives CASINPTGGKGNTEAFF. The V gene is TRBV2, the J gene TRBJ1-1; 10 positions match TRBD1. Germline CDR1 SNHLY, CDR2 FYNNEI. With V trimmed by 7 bases and J by 1 base, 12 bases remained unmatched. This CDR3 comprises 17 residues.

The genes are TRBV7-9 and TRBJ2-2; no clear D gene. The CDR3 totals 14 residues. The V and J ends lost 3 bases and 4 bases respectively, with 9 bases between them. From germline, CDR1 is SEHNR and CDR2 FQNEAQ (reference sequence). CDR3 in amino acids: CASSFADGTGELFF. The CDR3 DNA reads as TGTGCCAGCAGCTTTGCGGACGGCACCGGGGAGCTGTTTTTT.

This clone has a handful of counts. The chain is built from TRBV11-2 and TRBJ1-3, with D unclear. This CDR3 has 12 amino acids. Germline assignment: CDR1 SGHAT and CDR2 FQNNGV. V lost 4 bases to trimming and J lost 2 bases, with 3 bases between them. The CDR3 loop reads CASSSTGNTIYF. CDR3 nucleotide sequence: TGTGCCAGCAGCTCGACTGGAAACACCATATATTTT.

This rearrangement joins TRBV7-8 to TRBJ2-3; 7 nucleotides agree with TRBD2. V gave up 1 base and J gave up 5 bases; unmatched junction bases: 6. The CDR3 has 15 amino acids. The germline V gene encodes CDR1 SGHVS and CDR2 FQNEAQ. CDR3 protein: CASSLGGRGEDTQYF. CDR3 nucleotide sequence: TGTGCCAGCAGCTTAGGTGGCCGGGGGGAAGATACGCAGTATTTT.

This clone has just one count. This chain uses TRBV19 with TRBJ1-3, with D unclear. The germline CDR1 and CDR2 sequences are LNHDA and SQIVND (reference sequence). This CDR3 has 17 residues. V dropped 4 bases and J dropped 0 bases, with 16 bases sitting between them. Written as DNA, the CDR3 is TGTGCCAGTAGTACGCGTGAAGACGAACCCTCTGGAAACACCATATATTTT. Translating gives CASSTREDEPSGNTIYF. Drawing the rest from reference TRBV19 and TRBJ1-3, the complete variable domain is DGGITQSPKYLFRKEGQNVTLSCEQNLNHDAMYWYRQDPGQGLRLIYYSQIVNDFQKGDIAEGYSVSREKKESFPLTVTSAQKNPTAFYLCASSTREDEPSGNTIYFGEGSWLTVV.

This chain connects TRBV7-9 to TRBJ2-7; TRBD1 agrees at 10 bases. The CDR3 contains 14 residues. Germline loops: CDR1 SEHNR, CDR2 FQNEAQ (reference sequence). J was trimmed by 7 bases and V by 1 base; bases with no gene match: 4. As DNA, the CDR3 is TGTGCCAGCAGCTTAGGACAGGGGGCTGGGGAGCAGTACTTC. Its translation: CASSLGQGAGEQYF.

V usage is TRBV11-3 and J usage is TRBJ2-7; 11 nucleotides match TRBD2. This CDR3 comprises 17 residues. Germline V gives CDR1 SGHNT, CDR2 YENEEA. The V segment lost 5 bases and the J segment 4 bases; nucleotides outside the gene matches: 13. In nucleotides, the CDR3 is TGTGCCAGCAGCGTACTCCAACTAGCGGGAGAAGGGTACGAGCAGTACTTC. Translating it yields CASSVLQLAGEGYEQYF.

Details on this clone: A read error may account for a junction end that differs from germline. V and J are TRBV6-5 and TRBJ1-1, with a tentative D call TRBD1 (5 bases). CDR3 length equals 14 residues. Germline CDR1 is MNHEY and CDR2 is SVGAGI. CDR3 loop: CVSSYFGGGTEAFF. The CDR3 bases are TGTGTCAGCAGTTACTTCGGGGGAGGCACTGAAGCTTTCTTT.

The J gene is TRBJ1-4, the V gene TRBV29-1; D gene uncertain. The CDR3 extends over 12 amino acids. Germline lookup yields CDR1 SQVTM and CDR2 ANQGSEA. Trimming took 7 bases from V and 8 from J, leaving 14 bases between them. CDR3 sequence reads: CSAGNEQEKLFF. Written as DNA, the CDR3 is TGCAGCGCCGGCAATGAGCAGGAAAAACTGTTTTTT.

The chain links TRBV9 to TRBJ2-1; D is perhaps TRBD1 (6 bases). The germline V gene encodes CDR1 SGDLS and CDR2 YYNGEE. This CDR3 has 15 residues. V lost 3 bases to trimming and J lost 8 bases, with 18 bases between them. In DNA form, the CDR3 reads TGTGCCAGCAGCGAAGGGGGACACCAATACGATGAGCAGTTCTTC. Translating it yields CASSEGGHQYDEQFF.

The V gene is TRBV6-6, the J gene TRBJ2-7, with 13 positions matching TRBD2. The CDR3 covers 15 residues. Unmatched junction bases numbered 10, after V lost 7 bases and J lost 7 bases. Germline loops: CDR1 MNHNY, CDR2 SVGAGI (reference sequence). The CDR3 spells CASMHGLAGVWEQYF. Written as DNA, the CDR3 is TGTGCCAGCATGCACGGACTAGCGGGAGTGTGGGAGCAGTACTTC.